These T cell receptor beta chains were read from a single sample in a study of shared clonotypes between healthy human individuals. TCRdb's table, derived via immunoSEQ multiplex PCR, lists solely in-frame clones and lacks some. In the table there are about 690,000 clones, about 90% of which are singletons. Source material: memory CD8+ T cells from PBMCs. Receptors were obtained from a man between 18 and 29 years old in good health. Some clones in this sample may be carry-over from other donors' samples. Both conserved end residues are part of each CDR3. A D gene is named only where the DNA matches it firmly. Part of the rows lack a size; the others show once, few, many or a class for expanded clones.

j_gene: TRBJ2-7
d_gene: NA
abundance: NA
v_gene: TRBV11-2
CDR3nt: TGTGCCAGCAGCTCCGGTCCCTACGAGCAGTACTTC
CDR3aa: CASSSGPYEQYF

j_gene: TRBJ2-1
d_gene: TRBD2
abundance: NA
v_gene: TRBV6-4
CDR3nt: TGTGCCAGCAGTACCGCGGGAGGAGCGGGAGGCCCCTACAATGAGCAGTTCTTC
CDR3aa: CASSTAGGAGGPYNEQFF

j_gene: TRBJ2-7
d_gene: TRBD1
abundance: NA
v_gene: TRBV28
CDR3nt: TGTGCCAGCAGGGTTGACAGGGGCGCCTACGAGCAGTACTTC
CDR3aa: CASRVDRGAYEQYF

j_gene: TRBJ1-1
d_gene: TRBD1
abundance: NA
v_gene: TRBV5-1
CDR3nt: TGCGCCAGCAGCCCCCGACAGGGGTTCAAGGGTGAAGCTTTCTTT
CDR3aa: CASSPRQGFKGEAFF

j_gene: TRBJ2-1
d_gene: TRBD2
abundance: NA
v_gene: TRBV5-4
CDR3nt: TGTGCCAGCAGCCTGACTAGCGGGAGGGCAGGGGAGCAGTTCTTC
CDR3aa: CASSLTSGRAGEQFF

j_gene: TRBJ1-2
d_gene: NA
abundance: NA
v_gene: TRBV7-9
CDR3nt: TGTGCCAGCACCTCTGGTGGCTACACCTTC
CDR3aa: CASTSGGYTF

j_gene: TRBJ2-7
d_gene: TRBD2
abundance: NA
v_gene: TRBV28
CDR3nt: TGTGCCAGCACCACTCGGACTAGCGGTTCCTACGAGCAGTACTTC
CDR3aa: CASTTRTSGSYEQYF

j_gene: TRBJ2-7
d_gene: NA
abundance: NA
v_gene: TRBV29-1
CDR3nt: TGCAGCGTTGCCCAGCGCCTCTCCTACGAGCAGTACTTC
CDR3aa: CSVAQRLSYEQYF

j_gene: TRBJ2-1
d_gene: TRBD2
abundance: NA
v_gene: TRBV6-5
CDR3nt: TGTGCCAGCAGTTACGGAGTAGCGGGAGTTGAGCAGTTCTTC
CDR3aa: CASSYGVAGVEQFF

j_gene: TRBJ2-2
d_gene: NA
abundance: NA
v_gene: TRBV27
CDR3nt: TGTGCCAGCAGTCATGGGGCGGGCACAGGGATAGGGACCGGGGAGCTGTTTTTT
CDR3aa: CASSHGAGTGIGTGELFF

j_gene: TRBJ2-7
d_gene: NA
abundance: NA
v_gene: TRBV5-6
CDR3nt: TGTGCCAGCAGCTTGGGCGATGGGGAGCAGTACTTC
CDR3aa: CASSLGDGEQYF

j_gene: TRBJ2-1
d_gene: NA
abundance: NA
v_gene: TRBV27
CDR3nt: TGTGCCAGCACCAACCTGTACAATGAGCAGTTCTTC
CDR3aa: CASTNLYNEQFF

j_gene: TRBJ2-7
d_gene: NA
abundance: NA
v_gene: TRBV6-5
CDR3nt: TGTGCCAGCAGTTACTCGCCGGGGGCGTCCTACGAGCAGTACTTC
CDR3aa: CASSYSPGASYEQYF

j_gene: TRBJ1-1
d_gene: TRBD1
abundance: NA
v_gene: TRBV7-9
CDR3nt: TGTGCCAGCAGCTATACCGACAGGGGGCTACAGAACACTGAAGCTTTCTTT
CDR3aa: CASSYTDRGLQNTEAFF

j_gene: TRBJ2-3
d_gene: NA
abundance: once
v_gene: TRBV7-9
CDR3nt: TGTGCCAGCAGGTTAGGGGACACAGATACGCAGTATTTT
CDR3aa: CASRLGDTDTQYF

j_gene: TRBJ2-7
d_gene: TRBD1
abundance: NA
v_gene: TRBV4-1
CDR3nt: TGCGCCAGCAGCCAAGGTAGGGGGACAGGGACCTACGAGCAGTACTTC
CDR3aa: CASSQGRGTGTYEQYF

j_gene: TRBJ2-1
d_gene: TRBD2
abundance: NA
v_gene: TRBV6-4
CDR3nt: TGTGCCAGCAGTGACTCGTTAGCGGGAGGGCCGGTAAATGAGCAGTTCTTC
CDR3aa: CASSDSLAGGPVNEQFF

j_gene: TRBJ2-7
d_gene: NA
abundance: NA
v_gene: TRBV2
CDR3nt: TGTGCCAGCAGTTCCTGGGAATCGCTCAACCAGCAGTACTTC
CDR3aa: CASSSWESLNQQYF

j_gene: TRBJ2-5
d_gene: TRBD1
abundance: NA
v_gene: TRBV4-2
CDR3nt: TGTGCCAGCAGCCAAGAAGGCTCAGGGACAGGTATTTTCGAGACCCAGTACTTC
CDR3aa: CASSQEGSGTGIFETQYF

j_gene: TRBJ1-1
d_gene: NA
abundance: few
v_gene: TRBV9
CDR3nt: TGTGCCAGCAGCGGAAGGGGGGAACGAAGTGAAGCTTTCTTT
CDR3aa: CASSGRGERSEAFF

j_gene: TRBJ2-7
d_gene: NA
abundance: NA
v_gene: TRBV6-1
CDR3nt: TGTGCCAGCAGTGAAGGGTACCCAGCGGAGGCCTACGAGCAGTACTTC
CDR3aa: CASSEGYPAEAYEQYF

j_gene: TRBJ1-1
d_gene: NA
abundance: few
v_gene: TRBV27
CDR3nt: TGTGCCAGCAGGAAGGGGAACACTGAAGCTTTCTTT
CDR3aa: CASRKGNTEAFF

j_gene: TRBJ2-7
d_gene: NA
abundance: NA
v_gene: TRBV6-5
CDR3nt: TGTGCCAGCAGTTACTCGATCAGCTATTCCTACGAGCAGTACTTC
CDR3aa: CASSYSISYSYEQYF

j_gene: TRBJ2-7
d_gene: TRBD1
abundance: once
v_gene: TRBV19
CDR3nt: TGTGCCAGTAGTATTGCGACAGGGGTCCCCTACGAGCAGTACTTC
CDR3aa: CASSIATGVPYEQYF

j_gene: TRBJ1-1
d_gene: NA
abundance: few
v_gene: TRBV28
CDR3nt: TGTGCCAGCAGGGAGACAGGGAACACTGAAGCTTTCTTT
CDR3aa: CASRETGNTEAFF

j_gene: TRBJ1-3
d_gene: TRBD1
abundance: NA
v_gene: TRBV19
CDR3nt: TGTGCCAGTGCGGGGGACAGGGGAACAAGTGGAAACACCATATATTTT
CDR3aa: CASAGDRGTSGNTIYF

j_gene: TRBJ1-1
d_gene: TRBD1
abundance: NA
v_gene: TRBV27
CDR3nt: TGTGCCAGCAGTTTCATCAGGGGGGGCACTGAAGCTTTCTTT
CDR3aa: CASSFIRGGTEAFF

j_gene: TRBJ2-1
d_gene: TRBD2
abundance: NA
v_gene: TRBV19
CDR3nt: TGTGCCAGTAGTGACCCTAAAAATAGCGGGAGACGGCACAATGAGCAGTTCTTC
CDR3aa: CASSDPKNSGRRHNEQFF

j_gene: TRBJ2-1
d_gene: NA
abundance: NA
v_gene: TRBV14
CDR3nt: TGTGCCAGCAGCCAATTCGTGAGCAATGAGCAGTTCTTC
CDR3aa: CASSQFVSNEQFF

j_gene: TRBJ2-7
d_gene: TRBD1
abundance: NA
v_gene: TRBV6-5
CDR3nt: TGTGCCAGCACCCTACGAGGGACAGGCGACTACGAGCAGTACTTC
CDR3aa: CASTLRGTGDYEQYF

j_gene: TRBJ2-6
d_gene: TRBD2
abundance: NA
v_gene: TRBV27
CDR3nt: TGTGCCAGCAGTTTATTTGGCGGGAGGGCGGTCGGGGCCAACGTCCTGACTTTC
CDR3aa: CASSLFGGRAVGANVLTF

j_gene: TRBJ1-1
d_gene: TRBD1
abundance: NA
v_gene: TRBV19
CDR3nt: TGTGCCAGTAGACTACAGGGGAAAGCTTTCTTT
CDR3aa: CASRLQGKAFF

j_gene: TRBJ2-7
d_gene: NA
abundance: few
v_gene: TRBV10-1
CDR3nt: TGCGCCAGGACAAAGGGGTCCTACGAGCAGTACTTC
CDR3aa: CARTKGSYEQYF

j_gene: TRBJ2-1
d_gene: TRBD1
abundance: NA
v_gene: TRBV25-1
CDR3nt: TGTGCCAGCAGTCTCAGGGGGCGGTTATACAATGAGCAGTTCTTC
CDR3aa: CASSLRGRLYNEQFF

j_gene: TRBJ2-1
d_gene: TRBD1
abundance: NA
v_gene: TRBV6-6
CDR3nt: TGTGCCAGCAGTTACTCGGGACAGGGGGCGTATGAGCAGTTCTTC
CDR3aa: CASSYSGQGAYEQFF

j_gene: TRBJ2-7
d_gene: TRBD1
abundance: NA
v_gene: TRBV28
CDR3nt: TGTGCCAGCAGTTTTAACAGGGGTTACGAGCAGTACTTC
CDR3aa: CASSFNRGYEQYF

j_gene: TRBJ1-2
d_gene: NA
abundance: NA
v_gene: TRBV6-6
CDR3nt: TGTGCCAGCAGTCTCGGGGGGGCTGGTGGCTACACCTTC
CDR3aa: CASSLGGAGGYTF

j_gene: TRBJ1-6
d_gene: NA
abundance: NA
v_gene: TRBV4-1
CDR3nt: TGCGCCAGCAGCCAAGGGGCGTTCTCCGGTTCACCCCTCCACTTT
CDR3aa: CASSQGAFSGSPLHF

j_gene: TRBJ2-5
d_gene: TRBD2
abundance: NA
v_gene: TRBV5-6
CDR3nt: TGTGCCAGCAGCTTGGAACTAGCGGGCCAAGAGACCCAGTACTTC
CDR3aa: CASSLELAGQETQYF

j_gene: TRBJ1-1
d_gene: NA
abundance: few
v_gene: TRBV19
CDR3nt: TGTGCCAGTAGTCAAGCAGGGAACACTGAAGCTTTCTTT
CDR3aa: CASSQAGNTEAFF

j_gene: TRBJ2-2
d_gene: NA
abundance: NA
v_gene: TRBV11-2
CDR3nt: TGTGCCAGCAGCTTGGTTCTGGTTATTGGGACCGGGGAGCTGTTTTTT
CDR3aa: CASSLVLVIGTGELFF

j_gene: TRBJ2-1
d_gene: NA
abundance: NA
v_gene: TRBV9
CDR3nt: TGTGCCAGCAGCGTAGGAGGCCAGGAGCAGTTCTTC
CDR3aa: CASSVGGQEQFF

j_gene: TRBJ2-1
d_gene: TRBD2
abundance: NA
v_gene: TRBV7-9
CDR3nt: TGTGCCAGCAGCCCGAGGACTAGCGGGAGGGTGAATTACAATGAGCAGTTCTTC
CDR3aa: CASSPRTSGRVNYNEQFF

j_gene: TRBJ2-3
d_gene: TRBD1
abundance: NA
v_gene: TRBV28
CDR3nt: TGTGCCAGCAGACCCGGGACAGAGTATACAGATACGCAGTATTTT
CDR3aa: CASRPGTEYTDTQYF

j_gene: TRBJ1-2
d_gene: NA
abundance: NA
v_gene: TRBV19
CDR3nt: TGTGCCAGTAGTATGTCGAACGGGGTCCATGGCTACACCTTC
CDR3aa: CASSMSNGVHGYTF